The rows below give T cell receptor beta chains drawn from one sample of a study of OX40 agonist ivuxolimab in advanced cancers. Generated by immunoSEQ multiplex PCR, the TCRdb table keeps only in-frame clones and is missing some. Seen here are tens of thousands of clones, around 90% observed once, and the top ten hold around 4.7%. This sample comprised CD4+ or CD8+ T cells sorted from blood, obtained in a trial of the OX40 agonist ivuxolimab. The receptor set was obtained from an adult with an advanced solid tumor such as melanoma, head and neck, liver or kidney cancer. Each CDR3 is given with its conserved first and last residue. The D gene is left open where the match is weak. Clone size is not always given. Where it is, it says once, few, many or a class for expanded clones.

D gene,J gene,V gene,clone size,CDR3 DNA,CDR3 protein
TRBD1,TRBJ2-7,TRBV19,-,TGTGCCAGTAGTATTTCCCCCCAAATTCACGGGACAGGACACCCGCCCTACGAGCAGTACTTC,CASSISPQIHGTGHPPYEQYF
-,TRBJ2-7,TRBV7-2,-,TGTGCCAGCAGCCCCGGCGGGCCGAGCTCCTACGAGCAGTACTTC,CASSPGGPSSYEQYF
TRBD2,TRBJ2-1,TRBV19,-,TGTGCCAGTAGTATCATAGCGGGAGGCCACAATGAGCAGTTCTTC,CASSIIAGGHNEQFF
-,TRBJ2-5,TRBV6-5,-,TGTGCCAGCAGTTACTCGAGCGGGGAGACCCAGTACTTC,CASSYSSGETQYF
TRBD2,TRBJ2-1,TRBV9,-,TGTGCCAGCAGCGTAGTCGGGGGGTACTACAATGAGCAGTTCTTC,CASSVVGGYYNEQFF
-,TRBJ2-5,TRBV5-4,-,TGTGCCAGCAGCCCCCCAGGGGAGAGAGAGACCCAGTACTTC,CASSPPGERETQYF
-,TRBJ1-4,TRBV2,-,TGTGCCAGCAGTGACTCGGGGACCCATAATGAAAAACTGTTTTTT,CASSDSGTHNEKLFF
-,TRBJ1-6,TRBV7-9,-,TGTGCCAGCAGCTTAGTCAGGGGCCATTCACCCCTCCACTTT,CASSLVRGHSPLHF
-,TRBJ2-3,TRBV4-1,-,TGCGCCAGCAGCCACCTAGGAGGGGGCCTAGGGGATACGCAGTATTTT,CASSHLGGGLGDTQYF
TRBD2,TRBJ2-3,TRBV2,-,TGTGCCAGCAGTGAAGAGGCGGGAGATTTGAATACGCAGTATTTT,CASSEEAGDLNTQYF
-,TRBJ2-2,TRBV11-1,-,TGTGCCACCTGGGGTTCCCACACCGGGGAGCTGTTTTTT,CATWGSHTGELFF
TRBD2,TRBJ2-1,TRBV27,-,TGTGCCAGCAGCCCGGGACTAGCGGGAGTCCTTGAGCAGTTCTTC,CASSPGLAGVLEQFF
TRBD1,TRBJ1-5,TRBV27,-,TGTGCCAGCAGTCTAAGACAGGGGAGCAATCAGCCCCAGCATTTT,CASSLRQGSNQPQHF
TRBD1,TRBJ1-2,TRBV15,once,TGTGCCACCAGCAGAGATCTCCCAGAGGGGGACAGTTATGGCTACACCTTC,CATSRDLPEGDSYGYTF
TRBD1,TRBJ2-1,TRBV28,-,TGTGCCAGCAGTTTATCGTTCTCTAGGGACAGGGGGTGGTCCTACAATGAGCAGTTCTTC,CASSLSFSRDRGWSYNEQFF
-,TRBJ1-1,TRBV7-9,-,TGTGCCAGCAGCTTACGGGAAGGTGCCCTCGGGAACACTGAAGCTTTCTTT,CASSLREGALGNTEAFF
TRBD1,TRBJ2-2,TRBV9,-,TGTGCCAGCAGCGTAAATGTCCGGACAGGGGGTAACACCGGGGAGCTGTTTTTT,CASSVNVRTGGNTGELFF
-,TRBJ2-2,TRBV5-4,-,TGTGCCAGCAGCCAACAGGGGAACACCGGGGAGCTGTTTTTT,CASSQQGNTGELFF
-,TRBJ2-1,TRBV6-5,-,TGTGCCAGCAAAGGCAGGTTCAATGAGCAGTTCTTC,CASKGRFNEQFF
-,TRBJ2-1,TRBV28,-,TGTGCCAGCAGGGGCGTCGGACAGTTCTACAATGAGCAGTTCTTC,CASRGVGQFYNEQFF
-,TRBJ1-2,TRBV5-4,once,TGTGCCAGCAGCTTGGCTGGGATCGGCTATGGCTACACCTTC,CASSLAGIGYGYTF
TRBD2,TRBJ2-7,TRBV7-9,-,TGTGCCAGCAGCTCCGGGACTAGCGGGCCCTACGAGCAGTACTTC,CASSSGTSGPYEQYF
TRBD2,TRBJ2-3,TRBV10-2,-,TGCGCCAGCAGTGAGTCGTTTGGAGCGGGAGGTAGGGGCAATACGCAGTATTTT,CASSESFGAGGRGNTQYF
-,TRBJ2-3,TRBV25-1,-,TGTGCCAGCAGTGAATATTCGGGAGAACTCCACACAGATACGCAGTATTTT,CASSEYSGELHTDTQYF
TRBD1,TRBJ1-5,TRBV5-8,-,TGTGCCAGCAGCCCATGGACAGGGGAAAGCAATCAGCCCCAGCATTTT,CASSPWTGESNQPQHF
-,TRBJ2-5,TRBV7-9,-,TGTGCCAGCAGCTCCCTTCGGAAGAGTTTGGAGACCCAGTACTTC,CASSSLRKSLETQYF
-,TRBJ1-1,TRBV28,-,TGTGCCAGCAGGGGGGGAGAGTGGAAGAACACTGAAGCTTTCTTT,CASRGGEWKNTEAFF
TRBD1,TRBJ2-7,TRBV28,-,TGTGCCAGCAGTTTACTCCAGGGGGTCGAGCAGTACTTC,CASSLLQGVEQYF